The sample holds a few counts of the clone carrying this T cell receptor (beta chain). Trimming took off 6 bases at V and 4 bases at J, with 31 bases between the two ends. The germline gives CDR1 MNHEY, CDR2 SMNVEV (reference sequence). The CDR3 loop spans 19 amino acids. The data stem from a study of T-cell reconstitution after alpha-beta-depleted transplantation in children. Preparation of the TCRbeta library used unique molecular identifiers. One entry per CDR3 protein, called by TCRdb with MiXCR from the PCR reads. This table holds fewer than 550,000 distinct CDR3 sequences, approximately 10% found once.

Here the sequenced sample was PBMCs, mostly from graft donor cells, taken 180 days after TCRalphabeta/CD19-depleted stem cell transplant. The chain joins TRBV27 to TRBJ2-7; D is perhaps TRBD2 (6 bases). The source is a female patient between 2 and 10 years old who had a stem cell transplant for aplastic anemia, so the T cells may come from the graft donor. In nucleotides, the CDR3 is TGTGCCAGCAGCCCCCGCGGGGCCCCTGTGGGGCTTATTACTTACGAGCAGTACTTC. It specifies CASSPRGAPVGLITYEQYF.